This T cell receptor (beta chain) was sequenced during a study of cytomegalovirus exposure and HLA in healthy donors. Study in general: A subsequent analysis stated that the 100 to 150 validation repertoires were run on the same platform as the approximately 700 first-cohort repertoires.

Measured with immunoSEQ multiplex PCR; TCRdb has only the in-frame clones, and not every one. The sample includes 250,000 to 350,000 clones, approximately 90% of them seen just once. Germline CDR1 reads SGHTA; CDR2 reads FQGNSA. CDR3 length: 15 amino acids. The V gene end was trimmed by 5 bases and the J gene end by 4 bases; junction bases not matched to a gene: 7. The sequence was collected from a woman aged 18-29 years in good health and CMV-seronegative. Sequencing used PBMCs. The chain links TRBV7-2 to TRBJ2-2; 7 bases are a match to TRBD1. The CDR3 is CASSAGTAFTGELFF. For the CDR3, the DNA is TGTGCCAGCAGCGCCGGGACAGCTTTCACCGGGGAGCTGTTTTTT.